The 25 T cell receptor beta chains reported below all come from one sample, sequenced in a study of TIL therapy for anti-PD-1-resistant metastatic lung cancer. Time point defined: pre-treatment sample, taken before nivolumab and TIL therapy. Pleural nodules or supraclavicular lymph nodes made up most of the excised metastases sampled. The immunoSEQ assay was v3. The table came from immunoSEQ multiplex PCR; TCRdb's copy has only in-frame clones and leaves some out. This table holds 9,500 to 15,000 clones, about 54% found once. The material was tumor tissue, obtained at baseline. These receptors were taken from a person between 25 and 80 years old with non-small cell lung cancer.

This sequence joins TRBV2 and TRBJ2-3, with a weak D call TRBD1 (5 bases). V lost 6 bases and J lost 2, with 12 bases in between. Per germline, CDR1 SNHLY and CDR2 FYNNEI. The CDR3 is 14 amino acids. The CDR3 is CASRRQKNTDTQYF. The CDR3 nucleotides are TGTGCCAGCAGACGACAGAAAAACACAGATACGCAGTATTTT.

The chain employs TRBV7-2 and TRBJ2-7, with D maybe TRBD2 (5 bases). Germline CDR1 SGHTA, CDR2 FQGNSA. Trimming took 1 base from V and 2 from J, leaving 9 bases between them. CDR3 length equals 14 residues. The CDR3 bases are TGTGCCAGCAGCTTAGGAGGGTCGCCCTACGAGCAGTACTTC. It is translated as CASSLGGSPYEQYF.

V gene TRBV11-2 combines with J gene TRBJ2-7; D is perhaps TRBD2 (5 bases). The V end was cut by 2 bases, the J end by 3 bases, with 11 bases between. The CDR3 runs 14 residues. The germline gives CDR1 SGHAT, CDR2 FQNNGV. The CDR3: CASSLTGGLYEQYF. The CDR3 DNA sequence: TGTGCCAGCAGCTTAACCGGCGGACTCTACGAGCAGTACTTC.

V is TRBV9 and J is TRBJ1-2; D unclear. Germline CDR1 SGDLS, CDR2 YYNGEE. V was trimmed by 0 bases and J by 4 bases, leaving 10 bases between them. This CDR3 is built from 14 residues. CDR3 residues: CASSVGPEPYGYTF. The CDR3 DNA follows: TGTGCCAGCAGCGTAGGTCCCGAACCCTATGGCTACACCTTC.

This chain links TRBV11-3 with TRBJ2-7; no clear D gene. This CDR3 spans 13 amino acids. Germline CDR1 is SGHNT and CDR2 is YENEEA. Trimming took 3 bases from V and 4 from J, leaving 10 bases between them. The CDR3 coding sequence is TGTGCCAGCAGCTTCGGTTCTGATTACGAGCAGTACTTC. Translated, it gives CASSFGSDYEQYF.

The genes are TRBV2 and TRBJ1-6; 9 bases agree with TRBD1. With V trimmed by 3 bases and J by 8 bases, 5 bases remained unmatched. The CDR3 has 15 residues. Germline V gene sequence: CDR1 SNHLY, CDR2 FYNNEI. The CDR3 is CASSEEGTGYSPLHF. DNA of the CDR3: TGTGCCAGCAGTGAGGAGGGGACAGGGTATTCACCCCTCCACTTT.

The V and J genes are TRBV7-3 and TRBJ2-3; TRBD2 agrees at 13 bases. The J segment lost 2 bases and the V segment lost 5 bases, leaving 7 bases of the junction unmatched. The CDR3 spans 17 residues. Looked up from germline, CDR1 is SGHTA and CDR2 is FQGTGA. As DNA, the CDR3 is TGTGCCAGCAGCCCACTAGCGGGGGGGCGGAACACAGATACGCAGTATTTT. As protein: CASSPLAGGRNTDTQYF.

This clone was counted only a few times. Its ends do not fully match the called genes, so a read error is possible. Other DNA sequences in this sample translate to the same CDR3. V is TRBV20-1 and J is TRBJ2-3; no firm D call. The CDR3 is made up of 10 amino acids. Germline CDR1 reads DFQATT; CDR2 reads SNEGSKA (reference sequence). The CDR3 region is CSAGTDTQYF. The CDR3 nucleotides read TGCAGTGCGGGCACCGATACGCAGTATTTT.

V and J are TRBV6-4 and TRBJ2-6, with 9 bases lining up with TRBD1. In germline, CDR1 is MRHNA, CDR2 SNTAGT. V trimming: 2 bases; J trimming: 3 bases; junction bases outside the gene matches: 2. The CDR3 loop spans 16 amino acids. The CDR3 nucleotides are TGTGCCAGCAGTGACACAGGGGGCGTTGGGGCCAACGTCCTGACTTTC. It is translated as CASSDTGGVGANVLTF.

The J gene is TRBJ2-1, the V gene TRBV30; 9 bases map to TRBD1. This CDR3 contains 17 residues. Unmatched junction bases numbered 9, after V lost 1 base and J lost 2 bases. Per the germline V gene, CDR1 is GTSNPN and CDR2 is SVGIG (reference sequence). CDR3 bases: TGTGCCTGGAGTGGTAATACCAGACAGGGGGCCTACAATGAGCAGTTCTTC. Amino acid sequence: CAWSGNTRQGAYNEQFF.

The V call is TRBV28, the J call TRBJ2-3, with TRBD1 as a possible D gene (6 bases). This CDR3 has 13 residues. Germline CDR1 MDHEN, CDR2 SYDVKM. Trimming removed 11 bases at V and 7 bases at J, with 19 bases between. This chain's CDR3 is CASYLLGAHTQYF. The CDR3 coding sequence is TGTGCCTCGTATTTATTGGGGGCGCATACGCAGTATTTT.

The chain combines TRBV11-2 with TRBJ1-6, with D possibly matching TRBD1 (6 bases). The length of the CDR3 is 15 residues. The germline V gene has CDR1 SGHAT and CDR2 FQNNGV. Trimming removed 0 bases from V and 4 bases from J, with 7 bases in between. CDR3 loop: CASSLETGYNSPLHF. CDR3 sequence (DNA): TGTGCCAGCAGCTTAGAGACAGGTTATAATTCACCCCTCCACTTT.

This clone was found a few times. This rearrangement joins TRBV11-3 to TRBJ2-2; D unresolved. CDR3 size: 15 residues. V dropped 5 bases and J dropped 5 bases, with 15 bases sitting between them. CDR1 and CDR2 from the germline V gene are SGHNT and YENEEA. The CDR3 bases are TGTGCCAGCAGCCCCCGTGGCAGCAATACCGGGGAGCTGTTTTTT. The encoded protein is CASSPRGSNTGELFF.

The gene calls are TRBV27 and TRBJ1-2; no reliable D call. The ends were cut back, 3 bases at V and 3 bases at J, with 8 bases in the middle. The CDR3 extends over 13 amino acids. Germline V gene sequence: CDR1 MNHEY, CDR2 SMNVEV (reference sequence). CDR3 in amino acids: CASSFSIDYGYTF. CDR3 nucleotide sequence: TGTGCCAGCAGTTTCAGCATAGACTATGGCTACACCTTC.

The chain uses TRBV5-5 and TRBJ2-5; D may be TRBD2 (5 bases). This CDR3 has 16 residues. V lost 4 bases and J lost 2, with 18 bases in between. Germline V CDR1 and CDR2: SGHKS, YYEKEE (reference sequence). CDR3 loop: CASSLGRTVFQETQYF. The DNA of the CDR3 is TGTGCCAGCAGCCTGGGGAGAACAGTTTTTCAAGAGACCCAGTACTTC.

The chain employs TRBV5-1 and TRBJ2-3, with D unresolved. CDR3 length: 15 amino acids. Germline loops: CDR1 SGHRS, CDR2 YFSETQ. V was cut by 0 bases and J by 4 bases, with 12 bases left in between. For the CDR3, the DNA is TGCGCCAGCAGCTTGGAGGGCCGGAAAGCAGATACGCAGTATTTT. As protein: CASSLEGRKADTQYF.

V usage is TRBV5-1 and J usage is TRBJ2-7, with 12 positions matching TRBD2. Germline CDR1 SGHRS, CDR2 YFSETQ. The trim removed 1 base at V and 4 bases at J, leaving 3 bases unmatched. The CDR3 runs 15 residues. DNA of the CDR3: TGCGCCAGCAGCTTGACTAGCGGGGGGCTATACGAGCAGTACTTC. Translated, it gives CASSLTSGGLYEQYF.

This clone came up once. CDR3 nucleotide sequence: TGTGCCAGCAGCTTAGACCCGGGAGTAGGCACTGAAGCTTTCTTT. As protein: CASSLDPGVGTEAFF. The J gene is TRBJ1-1, the V gene TRBV11-2; D is ambiguous. V dropped 0 bases and J dropped 4 bases, with 12 bases sitting between them. Germline V gene data show CDR1 as SGHAT and CDR2 as FQNNGV. The CDR3 covers 15 residues.

CDR3 sequence: CASSVEDRSNSPLHF. The CDR3 coding sequence is TGTGCCAGCAGCGTAGAGGACAGGAGCAACTCACCCCTCCACTTT. The chain has TRBV9 and TRBJ1-6; 7 bases align to TRBD1. Germline V gene lookup returns CDR1 SGDLS and CDR2 YYNGEE. V shed 0 bases and J 10 bases; nucleotides not matched to a gene: 7. The CDR3 is made up of 15 amino acids.

This clone was detected only once. The chain is built from TRBV5-1 and TRBJ1-2, with D maybe TRBD1 (5 bases). Germline-derived CDR1 and CDR2 are SGHRS and YFSETQ. The CDR3 spans 12 residues. The V gene lost 3 bases and the J gene lost 5 bases, with 8 bases spanning the gap. CDR3 nucleotide sequence: TGCGCCAGCAGCTACGACAGTTATGGCTACACCTTC. Residues: CASSYDSYGYTF.

The rearrangement joins TRBV19 to TRBJ2-7, with TRBD1 matching 11 bases. This CDR3 has 16 amino acids. Germline CDR1 reads LNHDA; CDR2 reads SQIVND (reference sequence). Trimming took 6 bases from V and 6 from J; bases not matched to a gene: 13. The CDR3: CASSRLLRDRGSEQYF. The CDR3 DNA reads TGTGCCAGTAGCAGACTCCTCCGGGACAGGGGGTCCGAGCAGTACTTC.

V is TRBV5-8 and J is TRBJ2-2; D is unclear. This CDR3 comprises 15 residues. Trimming removed 3 bases from V and 3 bases from J, with 12 bases in between. The germline V gene has CDR1 SGHTS and CDR2 YDEGEE. DNA for the CDR3: TGTGCCAGCAGCTACGGAGCGTGGGACACCGGGGAGCTGTTTTTT. It codes for CASSYGAWDTGELFF.

This chain links TRBV7-2 with TRBJ2-2; a possible D gene is TRBD2 (5 bases). The CDR3 extends over 12 amino acids. Trimming removed 7 bases from V and 8 bases from J, with 11 bases in between. CDR1 is SGHTA, CDR2 FQGNSA, per germline. This chain's CDR3 is CASNLRGGELFF. The CDR3 DNA sequence: TGTGCCAGCAACCTCAGAGGGGGGGAGCTGTTTTTT.

The gene calls are TRBV2 and TRBJ2-7, with a weak D call TRBD1 (6 bases). The CDR3 is 12 residues long. The V end lost 7 bases, the J end lost 6 bases, and 13 bases lay between the germline ends. CDR1 is SNHLY, CDR2 FYNNEI, per germline. The CDR3 reads CASTSDSSEQYF. The CDR3, as DNA: TGTGCCAGCACCTCGGACAGTTCCGAGCAGTACTTC.

CDR3 loop: CASSLDALSVNEQFF. CDR3 nucleotides: TGTGCCAGCAGTTTGGATGCGCTTTCGGTCAATGAGCAGTTCTTC. The chain employs TRBV28 and TRBJ2-1; D gene uncertain. Germline V gene lookup returns CDR1 MDHEN and CDR2 SYDVKM. Trimming cost V 3 bases and J 6 bases, with 15 bases left between them. This CDR3 spans 15 amino acids.